The clone carrying this TCR beta chain was counted only a few times. Its antigen is currently unknown. Germline V gene sequence: CDR1 MGHRA, CDR2 YSYEKL. J lost 11 bases, V lost 2 bases, and 9 bases had no gene match. The CDR3 totals 15 residues. The data stem from a study of response to subunit inactivated influenza vaccine. Study-level findings and limits: The authors proposed limited new T cell recruitment per seasonal influenza vaccination.

TCRdb fed the RT-PCR reads into MiXCR, producing one record per CDR3 protein. This sample has some 800,000 distinct CDR3 sequences, with about 20% found just once. The chain carries TRBV4-1 and TRBJ1-4, with 9 bases lining up with TRBD1. The sequencing here drew on PBMCs from blood, taken around 5 days after vaccination. The TCR sequence derives from a man aged 50-59 years who received an inactivated influenza vaccine. CDR3 loop: CASSQPGQGLAKLFF. CDR3 nucleotide sequence: TGCGCCAGCAGCCAACCGGGACAGGGCCTTGCCAAACTGTTTTTT.